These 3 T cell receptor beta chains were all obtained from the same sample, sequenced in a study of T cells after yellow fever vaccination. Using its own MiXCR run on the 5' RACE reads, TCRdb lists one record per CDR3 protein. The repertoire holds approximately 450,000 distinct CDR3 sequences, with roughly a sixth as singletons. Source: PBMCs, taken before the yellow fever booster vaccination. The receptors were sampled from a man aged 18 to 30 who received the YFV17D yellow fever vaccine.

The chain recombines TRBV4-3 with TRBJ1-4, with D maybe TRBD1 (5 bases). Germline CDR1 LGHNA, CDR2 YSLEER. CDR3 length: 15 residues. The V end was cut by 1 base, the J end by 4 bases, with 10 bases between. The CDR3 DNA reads TGCGCCAGCAGCCAAGTTGGGACTCTTAATGAAAAACTGTTTTTT. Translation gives CASSQVGTLNEKLFF.

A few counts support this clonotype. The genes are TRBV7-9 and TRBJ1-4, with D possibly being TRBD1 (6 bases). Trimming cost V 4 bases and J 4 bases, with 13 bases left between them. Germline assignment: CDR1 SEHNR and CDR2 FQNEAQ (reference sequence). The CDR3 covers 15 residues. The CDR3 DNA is TGTGCCAGCAGCTCATTAACCAGGGGTAATGAAAAACTGTTTTTT. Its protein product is CASSSLTRGNEKLFF.

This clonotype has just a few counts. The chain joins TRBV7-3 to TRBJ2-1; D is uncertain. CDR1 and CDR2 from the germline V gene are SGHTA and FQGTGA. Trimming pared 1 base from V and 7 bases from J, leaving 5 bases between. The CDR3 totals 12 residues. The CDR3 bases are TGTGCCAGCAGCTTAATGAAGAATGAGCAGTTCTTC. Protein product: CASSLMKNEQFF.